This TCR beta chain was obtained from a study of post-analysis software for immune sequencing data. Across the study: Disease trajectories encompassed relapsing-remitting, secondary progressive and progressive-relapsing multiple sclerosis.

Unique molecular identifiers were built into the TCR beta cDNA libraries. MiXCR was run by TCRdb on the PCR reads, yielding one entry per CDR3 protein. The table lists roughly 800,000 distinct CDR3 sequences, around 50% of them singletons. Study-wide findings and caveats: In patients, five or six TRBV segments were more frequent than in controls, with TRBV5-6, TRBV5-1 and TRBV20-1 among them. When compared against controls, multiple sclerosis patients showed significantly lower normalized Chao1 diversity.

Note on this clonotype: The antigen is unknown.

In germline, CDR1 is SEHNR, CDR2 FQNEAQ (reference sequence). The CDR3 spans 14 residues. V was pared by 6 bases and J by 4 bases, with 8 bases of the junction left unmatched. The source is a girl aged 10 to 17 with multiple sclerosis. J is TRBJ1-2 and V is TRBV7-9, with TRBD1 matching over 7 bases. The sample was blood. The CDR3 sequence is CASSRQGPSYGYTF. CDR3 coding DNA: TGTGCCAGCAGTAGACAGGGTCCCTCCTATGGCTACACCTTC.